This T cell receptor beta chain comes out of a study of blood T cell repertoires in COVID-19. Study-level background: Samples representing acute and convalescent COVID-19 were sourced from the United States, Italy and Spain. PBMCs, B-cell-depleted T cells, or T cells provided the cDNA or gDNA that made up the material.

Original methodology: Reference gene primer amplification gave nucleated cell count estimates. Method: immunoSEQ multiplex PCR; TCRdb's copy keeps in-frame clones and lacks some. V, J and clone size were drawn from that table, and D and trimming were deduced from the DNA. The sample consists of about 85,000 clones, about 80% of them appearing once. The CDR3 is made up of 15 amino acids. V was clipped by 6 bases and J by 1 base; unmatched bases: 7. The germline V gene encodes CDR1 GTSNPN and CDR2 SVGIG (reference sequence). Input material: peripheral blood. The origin of this receptor is a man in his sixties with acute or convalescent COVID-19. The V gene is TRBV30, the J gene TRBJ1-5; TRBD1 aligns across 9 bases. CDR3 region: CACSGQGKSNQPQHF. In nucleotides, the CDR3 is TGTGCCTGTTCCGGACAGGGGAAGAGCAATCAGCCCCAGCATTTT.